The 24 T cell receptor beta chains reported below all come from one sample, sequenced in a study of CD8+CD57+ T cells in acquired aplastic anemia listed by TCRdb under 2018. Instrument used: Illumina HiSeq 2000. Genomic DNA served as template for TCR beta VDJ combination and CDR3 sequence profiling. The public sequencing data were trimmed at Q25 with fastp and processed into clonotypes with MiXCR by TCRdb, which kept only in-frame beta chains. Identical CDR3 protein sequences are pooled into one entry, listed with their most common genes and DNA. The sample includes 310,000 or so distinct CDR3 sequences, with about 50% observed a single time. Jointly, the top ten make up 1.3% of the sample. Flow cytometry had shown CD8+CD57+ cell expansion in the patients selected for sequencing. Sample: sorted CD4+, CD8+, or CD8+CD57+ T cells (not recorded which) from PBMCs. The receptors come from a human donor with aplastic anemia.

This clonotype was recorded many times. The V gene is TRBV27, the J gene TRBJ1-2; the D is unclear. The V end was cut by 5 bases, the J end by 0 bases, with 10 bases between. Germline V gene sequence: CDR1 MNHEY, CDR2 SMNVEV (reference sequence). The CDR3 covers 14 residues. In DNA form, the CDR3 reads TGTGCCAGCAGTCCGTTGACCACTAACTATGGCTACACCTTC. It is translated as CASSPLTTNYGYTF.

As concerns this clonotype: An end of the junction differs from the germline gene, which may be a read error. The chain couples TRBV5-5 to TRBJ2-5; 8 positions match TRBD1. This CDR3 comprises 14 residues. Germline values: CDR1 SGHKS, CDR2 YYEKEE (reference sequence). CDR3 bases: TGCGCCAGCAGATCAGGGGGCACGGAAGAGACCCAGTACTTC. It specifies CASRSGGTEETQYF.

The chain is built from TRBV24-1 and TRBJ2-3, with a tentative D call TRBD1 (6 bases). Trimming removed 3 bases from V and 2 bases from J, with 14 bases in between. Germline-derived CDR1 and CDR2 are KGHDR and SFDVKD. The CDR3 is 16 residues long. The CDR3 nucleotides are TGTGCCACCAGTGATACAGGGACGACATCCACAGATACGCAGTATTTT. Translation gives CATSDTGTTSTDTQYF.

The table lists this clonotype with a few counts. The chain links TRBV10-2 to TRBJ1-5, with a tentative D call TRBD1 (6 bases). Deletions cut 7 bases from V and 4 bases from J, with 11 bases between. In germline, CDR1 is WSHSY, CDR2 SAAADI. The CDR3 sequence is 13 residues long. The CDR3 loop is CASKDRINQPQHF. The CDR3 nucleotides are TGCGCCAGCAAAGACAGGATTAATCAGCCCCAGCATTTT.

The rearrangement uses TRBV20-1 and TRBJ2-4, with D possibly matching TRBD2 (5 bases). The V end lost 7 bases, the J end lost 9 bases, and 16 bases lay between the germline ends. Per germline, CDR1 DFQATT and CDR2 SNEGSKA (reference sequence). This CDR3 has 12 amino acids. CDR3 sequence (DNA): TGCAGTGTTGGTCAGACGGCGGGCATTCAGTACTTC. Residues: CSVGQTAGIQYF.

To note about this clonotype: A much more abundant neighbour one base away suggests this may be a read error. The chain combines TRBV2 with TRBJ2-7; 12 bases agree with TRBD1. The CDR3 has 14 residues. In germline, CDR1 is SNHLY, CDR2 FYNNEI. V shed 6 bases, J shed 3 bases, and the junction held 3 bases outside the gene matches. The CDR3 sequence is CASRGTGGRYEQYF. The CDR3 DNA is TGTGCCAGCAGGGGGACAGGGGGCCGCTACGAGCAGTACTTC.

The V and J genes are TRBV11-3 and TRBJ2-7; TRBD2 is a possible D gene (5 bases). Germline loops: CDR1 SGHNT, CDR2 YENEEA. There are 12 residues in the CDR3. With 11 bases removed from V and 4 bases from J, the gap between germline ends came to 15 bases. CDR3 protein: CAGSLVGYEQYF. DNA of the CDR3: TGTGCCGGGAGCTTAGTAGGTTACGAGCAGTACTTC.

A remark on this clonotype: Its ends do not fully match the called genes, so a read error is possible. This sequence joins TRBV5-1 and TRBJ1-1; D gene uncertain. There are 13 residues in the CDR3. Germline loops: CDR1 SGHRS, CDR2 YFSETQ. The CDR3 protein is CASSLSTDTEVFF. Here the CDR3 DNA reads TGCGCCAGCAGCTTGAGTACCGACACTGAAGTTTTCTTT.

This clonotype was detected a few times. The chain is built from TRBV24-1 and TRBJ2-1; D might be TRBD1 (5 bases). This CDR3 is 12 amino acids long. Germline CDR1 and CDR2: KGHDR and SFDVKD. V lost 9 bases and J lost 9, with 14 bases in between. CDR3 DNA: TGTGCCACCGCAGGGTGGGTGGGTGAGCAGTTCTTC. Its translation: CATAGWVGEQFF.

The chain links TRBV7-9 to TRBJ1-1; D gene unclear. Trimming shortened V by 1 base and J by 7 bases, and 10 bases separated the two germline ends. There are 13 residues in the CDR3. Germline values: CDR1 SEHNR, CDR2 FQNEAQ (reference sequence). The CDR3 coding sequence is TGTGCCAGCAGCTTAGGCCCAGGAAATGAAGCTTTCTTT. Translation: CASSLGPGNEAFF.

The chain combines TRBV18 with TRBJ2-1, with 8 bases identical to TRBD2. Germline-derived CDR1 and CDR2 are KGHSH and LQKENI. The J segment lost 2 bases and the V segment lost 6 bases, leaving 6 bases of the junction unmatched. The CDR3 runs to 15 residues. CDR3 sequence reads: CASSTGGLPYNEQFF. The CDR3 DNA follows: TGTGCCAGCTCGACGGGGGGGCTGCCCTACAATGAGCAGTTCTTC.

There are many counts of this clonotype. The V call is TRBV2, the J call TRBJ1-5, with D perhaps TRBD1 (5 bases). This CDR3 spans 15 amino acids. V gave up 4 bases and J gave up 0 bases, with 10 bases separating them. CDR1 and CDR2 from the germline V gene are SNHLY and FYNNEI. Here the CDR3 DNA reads TGTGCCAGCAGTGCCGCGACAGTTAGCAATCAGCCCCAGCATTTT. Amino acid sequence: CASSAATVSNQPQHF.

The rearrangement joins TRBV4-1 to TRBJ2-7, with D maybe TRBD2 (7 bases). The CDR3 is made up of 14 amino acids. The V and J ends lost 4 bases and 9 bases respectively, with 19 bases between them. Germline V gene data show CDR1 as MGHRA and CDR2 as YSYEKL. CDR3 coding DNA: TGCGCCAGCAGCCTTGAAAAAGGGGGGGTTCGGCAGTACTTC. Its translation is CASSLEKGGVRQYF.

CDR3 sequence: CSVGTLSSYNEQFF. CDR3 in DNA: TGCAGCGTTGGGACTCTGAGCTCCTACAATGAGCAGTTCTTC. V is TRBV20-1 and J is TRBJ2-1; perhaps TRBD2 as D (6 bases). Per germline, CDR1 DFQATT and CDR2 SNEGSKA (reference sequence). The CDR3 is 14 amino acids.

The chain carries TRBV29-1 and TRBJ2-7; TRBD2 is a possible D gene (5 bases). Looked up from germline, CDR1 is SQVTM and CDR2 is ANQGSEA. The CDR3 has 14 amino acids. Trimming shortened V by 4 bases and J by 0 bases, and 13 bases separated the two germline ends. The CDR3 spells CSVGEAALSYEQYF. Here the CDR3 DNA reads TGCAGCGTTGGTGAAGCGGCCCTCTCCTACGAGCAGTACTTC.

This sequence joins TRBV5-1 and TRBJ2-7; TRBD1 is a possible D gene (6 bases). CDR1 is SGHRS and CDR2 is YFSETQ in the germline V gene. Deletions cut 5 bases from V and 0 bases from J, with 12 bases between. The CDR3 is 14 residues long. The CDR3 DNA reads TGCGCCAGCAGTTCGGCAGGGGCCTCCTACGAGCAGTACTTC. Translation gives CASSSAGASYEQYF.

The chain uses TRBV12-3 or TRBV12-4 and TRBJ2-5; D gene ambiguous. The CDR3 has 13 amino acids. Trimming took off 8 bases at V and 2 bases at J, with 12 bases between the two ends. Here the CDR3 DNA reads TGTGCCAGCGGTGAGGTGGGGCAAGAGACCCAGTACTTC. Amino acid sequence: CASGEVGQETQYF.

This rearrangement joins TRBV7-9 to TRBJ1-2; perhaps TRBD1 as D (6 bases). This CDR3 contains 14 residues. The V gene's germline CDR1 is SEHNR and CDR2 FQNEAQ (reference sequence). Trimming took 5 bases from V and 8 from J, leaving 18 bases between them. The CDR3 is CASSRLGAGGGYTF. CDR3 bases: TGTGCCAGCAGCCGGTTGGGGGCAGGCGGGGGCTACACCTTC.

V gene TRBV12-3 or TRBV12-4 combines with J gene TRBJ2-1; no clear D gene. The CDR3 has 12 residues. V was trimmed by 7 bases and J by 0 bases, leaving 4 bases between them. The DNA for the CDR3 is TGTGCCAGCATCAGCTCCTACAATGAGCAGTTCTTC. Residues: CASISSYNEQFF.

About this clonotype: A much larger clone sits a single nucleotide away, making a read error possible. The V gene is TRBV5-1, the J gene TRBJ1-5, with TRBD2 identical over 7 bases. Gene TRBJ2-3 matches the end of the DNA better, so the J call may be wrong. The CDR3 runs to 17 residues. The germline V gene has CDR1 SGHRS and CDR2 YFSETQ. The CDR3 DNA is TGCGCCAGCAGCTTCCGGGACGGTGCGGGGGGCACAGATACGCAGTATTTT. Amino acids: CASSFRDGAGGTDTQYF.

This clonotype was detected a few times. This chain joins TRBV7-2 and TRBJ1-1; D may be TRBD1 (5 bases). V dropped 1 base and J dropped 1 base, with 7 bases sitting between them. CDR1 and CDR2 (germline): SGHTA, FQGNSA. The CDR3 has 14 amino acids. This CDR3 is CASSLGRGNTEAFF. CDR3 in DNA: TGTGCCAGCAGCTTAGGAAGGGGGAACACTGAAGCTTTCTTT.

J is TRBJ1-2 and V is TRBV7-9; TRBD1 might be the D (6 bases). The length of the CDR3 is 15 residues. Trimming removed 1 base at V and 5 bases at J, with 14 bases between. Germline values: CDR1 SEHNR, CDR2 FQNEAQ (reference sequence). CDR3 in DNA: TGTGCCAGCAGCTTAGGGCCCGGGACAACGTATGGCTACACCTTC. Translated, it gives CASSLGPGTTYGYTF.

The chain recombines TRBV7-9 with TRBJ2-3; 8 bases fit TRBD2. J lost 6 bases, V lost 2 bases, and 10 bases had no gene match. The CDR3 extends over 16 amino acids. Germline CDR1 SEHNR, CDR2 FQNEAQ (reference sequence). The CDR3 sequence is CASSLSGRGGIDTQYF. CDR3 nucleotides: TGTGCCAGCAGCTTATCAGGACGGGGGGGCATCGATACGCAGTATTTT.

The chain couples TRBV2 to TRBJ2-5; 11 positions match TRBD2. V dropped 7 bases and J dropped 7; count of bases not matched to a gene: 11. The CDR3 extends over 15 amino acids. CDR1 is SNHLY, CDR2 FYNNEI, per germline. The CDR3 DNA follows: TGTGCCAGCACCCAGTGGCTAGCGGGAGGAGGGACCCAGTACTTC. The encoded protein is CASTQWLAGGGTQYF.